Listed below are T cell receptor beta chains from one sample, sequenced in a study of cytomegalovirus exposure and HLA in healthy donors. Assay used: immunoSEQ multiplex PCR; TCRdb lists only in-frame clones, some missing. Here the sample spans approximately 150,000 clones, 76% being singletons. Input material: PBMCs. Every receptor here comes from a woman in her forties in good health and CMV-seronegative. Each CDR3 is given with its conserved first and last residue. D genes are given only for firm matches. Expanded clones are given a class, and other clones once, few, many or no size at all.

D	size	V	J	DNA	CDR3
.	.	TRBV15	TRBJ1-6	TGTGCCACCAGCAGAGACCCTACAGCCAATTCACCCCTCCACTTT	CATSRDPTANSPLHF
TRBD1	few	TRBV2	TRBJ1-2	TGTGCCAGCAGCGCAGACAGGGGGCCCTACACCTTC	CASSADRGPYTF
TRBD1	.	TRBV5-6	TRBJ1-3	TGTGCCAGCAGCCGACAGGGATCTGGAAACACCATATATTTT	CASSRQGSGNTIYF
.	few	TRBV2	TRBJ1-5	TGTGCCAGCAGTGACAGTCGCTCTCAGCCCCAGCATTTT	CASSDSRSQPQHF
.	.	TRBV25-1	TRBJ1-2	TGTGCCAGCAGTGAGATTAGCTATGGCTACACCTTC	CASSEISYGYTF
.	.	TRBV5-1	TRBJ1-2	TGCGCCAGCAGCTTGGGGTCAGGGGACGGTCATGGCTACACCTTC	CASSLGSGDGHGYTF
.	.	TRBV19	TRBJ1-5	TGTGCCAGTAAGCAGGGTTTAATAAGCAATCAGCCCCAGCATTTT	CASKQGLISNQPQHF
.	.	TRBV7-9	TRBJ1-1	TGTGCCAGCAGCCTTTTAGCGGGGTATGAGGGAGACACTGAAGCTTTCTTT	CASSLLAGYEGDTEAFF
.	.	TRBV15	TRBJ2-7	TGTGCCACCAGCAGTCTCACAGGTTTCTACGAGCAGTACTTC	CATSSLTGFYEQYF
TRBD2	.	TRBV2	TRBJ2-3	TGTGCCAGCAGTGACCAGCGGGGGGGACATACGCAGTATTTT	CASSDQRGGHTQYF
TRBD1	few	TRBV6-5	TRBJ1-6	TGTGCCAGCAGCGATGGACAGGGATTTCATTCACCCCTCCACTTT	CASSDGQGFHSPLHF
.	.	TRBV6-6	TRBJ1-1	TGTGCCAGCAGTTACTCCTCGAACACTGAAGCTTTCTTT	CASSYSSNTEAFF
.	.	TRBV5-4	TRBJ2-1	TGTGCCAGCAGCTTCCAGGGGCGTCAGTTCTTC	CASSFQGRQFF
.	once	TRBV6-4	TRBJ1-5	TGTGCCAGCAGTGACCGGGGGGGTCAGCCCCAGCATTTT	CASSDRGGQPQHF
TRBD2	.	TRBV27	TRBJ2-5	TGTGCCAGCGGGGGGGCGGGGGGGCAAGAGACCCAGTACTTC	CASGGAGGQETQYF
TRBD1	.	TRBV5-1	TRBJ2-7	TGCGCCAGCAGCTCGGGACAGCTCTACGAGCAGTACTTC	CASSSGQLYEQYF
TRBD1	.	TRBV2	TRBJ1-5	TGTGCCAGCCTGAAGGCTAGGACAGGGACCCAGCATTTT	CASLKARTGTQHF
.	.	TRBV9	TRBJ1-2	TGTGCCAGCAGCACGGGGGGGCTGACTAACTATGGCTACACCTTC	CASSTGGLTNYGYTF
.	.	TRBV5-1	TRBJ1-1	TGCGCCAGCAGCTTGGGGGTACAGGGTGGCACTGAAGCTTTCTTT	CASSLGVQGGTEAFF
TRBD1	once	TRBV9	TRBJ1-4	TGTGCCAGCAGCGGGGGGACAGGAGTTGCAACTAATGAAAAACTGTTTTTT	CASSGGTGVATNEKLFF
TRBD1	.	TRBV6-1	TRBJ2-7	TGTGCCAGTCGATCAGGGGGCTCCTACGAGCAGTACTTC	CASRSGGSYEQYF
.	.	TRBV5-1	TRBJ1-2	TGCGCCAGCTCAGGGGCCCCCTCCTATGGCTACACCTTC	CASSGAPSYGYTF
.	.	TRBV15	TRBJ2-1	TGTGCCACCGGGGGTTGGGGGGGCTATGAGCAGTTCTTC	CATGGWGGYEQFF
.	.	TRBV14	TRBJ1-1	TGTGCCAGCAGCCAAGTTTGGGGCGCGAAGGGGAACACTGAAGCTTTCTTT	CASSQVWGAKGNTEAFF
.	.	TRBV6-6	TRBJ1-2	TGTGCCAGCAGCTTTAACGGGGAGGGTGGCTATGGCTACACCTTC	CASSFNGEGGYGYTF
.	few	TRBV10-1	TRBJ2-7	TGCGCCAGCAGTGAGTATGAGTTTTCCTACGAGCAGTACTTC	CASSEYEFSYEQYF
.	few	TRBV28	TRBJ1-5	TGTGCCAGCAGGCCACCGGGCGGGAATCAGCCCCAGCATTTT	CASRPPGGNQPQHF
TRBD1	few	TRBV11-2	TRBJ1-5	TGTGCCAGCAGCACAGGGACAGGAAGCAATCAGCCCCAGCATTTT	CASSTGTGSNQPQHF
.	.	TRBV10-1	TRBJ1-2	TGCGCCAGCAGTGAGGTGCCGACAGTACCTAACTATGGCTACACCTTC	CASSEVPTVPNYGYTF
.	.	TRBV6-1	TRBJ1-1	TGTGCCAGCAGTGTAAATACAGGGAACACTGAAGCTTTCTTT	CASSVNTGNTEAFF
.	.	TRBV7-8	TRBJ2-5	TGTGCCAGCAGCTTAGGAGGGTCACACGGGGTGTTCGAGACCCAGTACTTC	CASSLGGSHGVFETQYF
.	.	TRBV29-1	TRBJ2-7	TGCAGCGTTGTTTCAGGGGCCGAGCAGTACTTC	CSVVSGAEQYF
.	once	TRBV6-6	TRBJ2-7	TGTGCCAGCAGTTACGGGGAGACCTACGAGCAGTACTTC	CASSYGETYEQYF
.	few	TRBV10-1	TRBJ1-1	TGCGCCAGCAGTGAACGGGATGCGGACACTGAAGCTTTCTTT	CASSERDADTEAFF
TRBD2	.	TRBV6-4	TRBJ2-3	TGTGCCAGCAGTGACTCGAGCGGGAGGGCCGATACGCAGTATTTT	CASSDSSGRADTQYF
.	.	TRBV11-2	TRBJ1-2	TGTGCCAGCAGCTTAGTCCCGGCAGGGGAACTCTATGGCTACACCTTC	CASSLVPAGELYGYTF
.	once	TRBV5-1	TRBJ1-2	TGCGCCAGCAGCCTGGGTGGGCAGGGCCCTTCCTATGGCTACACCTTC	CASSLGGQGPSYGYTF